These 17 T cell receptor beta chains came from one sample sequenced in a study of spatial heterogeneity in lung cancer. TCRdb passed the 5' RACE reads through MiXCR, listing each CDR3 protein once. The sample has roughly 3,000 distinct CDR3 sequences, over 10% seen once. Time point specified: sample taken at primary tumor resection. Unsorted whole RNA samples from tumor, nontumor lung or frozen PBMC were sequenced. The specimen was normal lung tissue next to the tumor, collected at surgery. These receptors all come from a male donor with early-stage non-small cell lung cancer.

In its sample, this clonotype ranks as medium-sized. The gene calls are TRBV12-5 and TRBJ1-5; D is ambiguous. The V and J ends lost 7 bases and 2 bases respectively, with 12 bases between them. In germline, CDR1 is LGHNT, CDR2 FRNRAP. The CDR3 has 14 residues. The CDR3 region has the DNA TGTGCTAGTGAAAAGGGATCGGGCAATCAGCCCCAGCATTTT. It translates to CASEKGSGNQPQHF.

The J gene is TRBJ2-7, the V gene TRBV12-3 or TRBV12-4, with no clear D. CDR3 length: 14 amino acids. Trimming took off 7 bases at V and 0 bases at J, with 13 bases between the two ends. The CDR3 reads CASTQEQSSYEQYF. The CDR3 DNA reads as TGTGCCAGCACCCAGGAACAGAGCTCCTACGAGCAGTACTTC.

By share, this clonotype counts as medium-sized (0.01 to 0.1%). This sequence joins TRBV28 and TRBJ2-1; 10 bases are a match to TRBD2. The CDR3 contains 17 residues. Germline loops: CDR1 MDHEN, CDR2 SYDVKM. V lost 6 bases, J lost 8 bases, and 16 bases stayed unmatched. The CDR3: CASSHLAGETLGDEQFF. CDR3 nucleotide sequence: TGTGCCAGCAGCCATCTAGCGGGGGAAACGTTGGGAGATGAGCAGTTCTTC.

This clonotype is judged medium-sized. The chain uses TRBV28 and TRBJ2-7, with TRBD1 as a possible D gene (5 bases). With 4 bases removed from V and 5 bases from J, the gap between germline ends came to 6 bases. Germline V gene lookup returns CDR1 MDHEN and CDR2 SYDVKM. This CDR3 contains 11 residues. The CDR3 spells CASSSRDEQYF. CDR3 DNA: TGTGCCAGCAGTTCCAGGGACGAGCAGTACTTC.

The table lists this clonotype with many counts. The V call is TRBV18, the J call TRBJ1-1, with D maybe TRBD1 (6 bases). Germline lookup yields CDR1 KGHSH and CDR2 LQKENI. V was shortened by 3 bases and J by 2 bases, with 7 bases between the two germline ends. This CDR3 region has 13 residues. The CDR3 sequence: CASSPTGNTEAFF. Here the CDR3 DNA reads TGTGCCAGCTCACCGACAGGAAACACTGAAGCTTTCTTT.

This clonotype is labeled medium-sized. The chain recombines TRBV5-1 with TRBJ1-1; tentative D call: TRBD1 (5 bases). V lost 4 bases to trimming and J lost 1 base, with 11 bases between them. CDR3 length: 14 residues. The germline V gene encodes CDR1 SGHRS and CDR2 YFSETQ. CDR3 amino acids: CASSARQPNTEAFF. The CDR3 region has the DNA TGCGCCAGCAGCGCTAGACAGCCGAACACTGAAGCTTTCTTT.

The chain is built from TRBV11-2 and TRBJ2-1; D not certain. CDR3 length equals 12 residues. Per the germline V gene, CDR1 is SGHAT and CDR2 is FQNNGV. Trimming removed 1 base from V and 8 bases from J, with 6 bases in between. In nucleotides, the CDR3 is TGTGCCAGCAGCTTAGGTAACGATGAGCAGTTCTTC. As protein: CASSLGNDEQFF. The full variable domain, with the rest looked up from reference TRBV11-2 and TRBJ2-1, is EAGVAQSPRYKIIEKRQSVAFWCNPISGHATLYWYQQILGQGPKLLIQFQNNGVVDDSQLPKDRFSAERLKGVDSTLKIQPAKLEDSAVYLCASSLGNDEQFFGPGTRLTVL.

This clonotype is deemed medium-sized. The junction does not match germline at one end; this may be a read error. The V call is TRBV20-1, the J call TRBJ2-5, with TRBD2 matching over 9 bases. Germline loops: CDR1 DFQATT, CDR2 SNEGSKA (reference sequence). The length of the CDR3 is 12 residues. DNA for the CDR3: TGCAGGGCTAGCGGGAACCAAGAGACCCAGTACTTC. Its translation is CRASGNQETQYF.

In its sample, this clonotype ranks as medium-sized. The chain couples TRBV3-1 to TRBJ2-7, with TRBD2 matching 7 bases. The CDR3 has 13 amino acids. V shed 4 bases and J 3 bases; nucleotides not matched to a gene: 3. From germline, CDR1 is LGHDT and CDR2 YNNKEL (reference sequence). The CDR3 loop reads CASSRLADYEQYF. The DNA of the CDR3 is TGTGCCAGCAGCCGGCTAGCGGACTACGAGCAGTACTTC.

This clonotype qualifies as medium-sized. The chain recombines TRBV6-4 with TRBJ2-1; TRBD2 matches 8 bases. This CDR3 has 14 amino acids. Trimming removed 5 bases from V and 9 bases from J; junction bases left unmatched: 9. The germline V gene encodes CDR1 MRHNA and CDR2 SNTAGT. As DNA, the CDR3 is TGTGCCAGCAGTACGGAGCGGGAGTTAGGTGAGCAGTTCTTC. Protein sequence: CASSTERELGEQFF.

In its sample, this clonotype was seen many times. The V and J genes are TRBV6-2 or TRBV6-3 and TRBJ2-2; 8 bases map to TRBD1. The CDR3 length is 14 residues. Trimming took 5 bases from V and 8 from J; bases not matched to a gene: 7. The germline gives CDR1 MNHEY, CDR2 SVGEGT. For the CDR3, the DNA is TGTGCCAGCAGTAATGGACAGGGCGAGGGGGAGCTGTTTTTT. Its protein is CASSNGQGEGELFF.

This rearrangement joins TRBV7-9 to TRBJ2-3; TRBD1 might be the D (6 bases). With 4 bases removed from V and 4 bases from J, the gap between germline ends came to 12 bases. This CDR3 region has 14 residues. Germline CDR1 SEHNR, CDR2 FQNEAQ (reference sequence). DNA of the CDR3: TGTGCCAGCAGCTCCTTTGCAGGGGCAGATACGCAGTATTTT. It codes for CASSSFAGADTQYF.

This clonotype has a count of ten or more. The chain is built from TRBV6-5 and TRBJ1-4; D may be TRBD1 (5 bases). The CDR3 contains 16 residues. The V end lost 2 bases, the J end lost 4 bases, and 14 bases lay between the germline ends. Germline V gene data show CDR1 as MNHEY and CDR2 as SVGAGI. The CDR3 coding sequence is TGTGCCAGCAGTTACGTCCCGGGACCTGTTAATGAAAAACTGTTTTTT. The encoded protein is CASSYVPGPVNEKLFF.

Within the sample, this clonotype is medium-sized. The chain has TRBV20-1 and TRBJ1-6; 10 bases agree with TRBD1. The CDR3 sequence is 14 residues long. Germline CDR1 DFQATT, CDR2 SNEGSKA (reference sequence). V lost 4 bases, J lost 7 bases, and 4 bases stayed unmatched. The CDR3 protein is CSANRQGANSPLHF. The CDR3 DNA follows: TGCAGTGCTAACCGACAGGGGGCGAATTCACCCCTCCACTTT.

By its share, this clonotype is medium-sized. This chain connects TRBV30 to TRBJ2-1; D is undetermined. Trimming removed 2 bases at V and 0 bases at J, with 8 bases between. The CDR3 sequence is 14 residues long. Germline V gene data show CDR1 as GTSNPN and CDR2 as SVGIG (reference sequence). This CDR3 is CAWSRLSSYNEQFF. CDR3 nucleotides: TGTGCCTGGAGTCGTCTCAGCTCCTACAATGAGCAGTTCTTC.

This clonotype is labeled medium-sized (0.01 to 0.1%). V gene TRBV7-2 combines with J gene TRBJ2-7; D gene uncertain. CDR1 is SGHTA, CDR2 FQGNSA, per germline. This CDR3 is built from 11 residues. V was trimmed by 2 bases and J by 4 bases, leaving 3 bases between them. The CDR3 bases are TGTGCCAGCAGCTTATTTTACGAGCAGTACTTC. Translating it yields CASSLFYEQYF.

Judged by abundance, this clonotype is medium-sized (0.01 to 0.1%). V is TRBV7-9 and J is TRBJ2-1; 12 bases are a match to TRBD2. The CDR3 is 17 amino acids. With V trimmed by 5 bases and J by 5 bases, 10 bases remained unmatched. Germline V gene data show CDR1 as SEHNR and CDR2 as FQNEAQ (reference sequence). The CDR3 loop reads CASSPLTSGRRNNEQFF. The CDR3 DNA follows: TGTGCCAGCAGCCCCCTCACTAGCGGGAGGCGCAACAATGAGCAGTTCTTC. Full variable domain (missing parts from reference TRBV7-9 and TRBJ2-1): DTGVSQNPRHKITKRGQNVTFRCDPISEHNRLYWYRQTLGQGPEFLTYFQNEAQLEKSRLLSDRFSAERPKGSFSTLEIQRTEQGDSAMYLCASSPLTSGRRNNEQFFGPGTRLTVL.